In this sample, the clone carrying this T cell receptor beta chain turned up a few times. The CDR3 has 17 amino acids. The V segment lost 5 bases and the J segment 2 bases; nucleotides outside the gene matches: 10. Germline V gene sequence: CDR1 SEHNR, CDR2 FQNEAQ (reference sequence). The data are from a study of response to subunit inactivated influenza vaccine. From the RT-PCR reads, TCRdb called clonotypes with MiXCR, one entry per CDR3 protein. The sample includes a few hundred thousand distinct CDR3 sequences, 14% of them seen just once. The origin of this receptor is a man aged 45 to 65 who received an inactivated influenza vaccine. The material sequenced was PBMCs from blood, taken about 11 days after vaccination. The rearrangement joins TRBV7-9 to TRBJ2-5; 11 bases agree with TRBD1. CDR3 coding DNA: TGTGCCAGCAGCCTCCTTTGGGACAGGGGGGGGCAAGAGACCCAGTACTTC. This codes for CASSLLWDRGGQETQYF. Complete variable domain (other parts from reference TRBV7-9 and TRBJ2-5): DTGVSQNPRHKITKRGQNVTFRCDPISEHNRLYWYRQTLGQGPEFLTYFQNEAQLEKSRLLSDRFSAERPKGSFSTLEIQRTEQGDSAMYLCASSLLWDRGGQETQYFGPGTRLLVL.